Below, 31 T cell receptor beta chains from the same sample are listed, as sequenced in a study of control samples from healthy donors and cancer patients. Here immunoSEQ multiplex PCR was the method, and the copy in TCRdb shows in-frame clones only, minus some. The profile shows approximately 46,000 clones, approximately 94% of them singletons. Input material: PBMCs. The receptor set was obtained from a man between 25 and 39 years old with colorectal cancer.

The chain links TRBV19 to TRBJ2-2; 8 positions agree with TRBD2. V shed 4 bases and J 7 bases; nucleotides not matched to a gene: 8. This CDR3 has 15 residues. Germline V gives CDR1 LNHDA, CDR2 SQIVND (reference sequence). DNA for the CDR3: TGTGCCAGTAGTACGTCTAGCGGGTATGTCGGGGAGCTGTTTTTT. The encoded protein is CASSTSSGYVGELFF.

The CDR3 protein is CASSQEPGMNTEAFF. The CDR3 nucleotides are TGCGCCAGCAGCCAAGAACCAGGAATGAACACTGAAGCTTTCTTT. The rearrangement joins TRBV4-1 to TRBJ1-1; no reliable D call. V was shortened by 0 bases and J by 0 bases, with 8 bases between the two germline ends. The CDR3 runs 15 residues. Germline-derived CDR1 and CDR2 are MGHRA and YSYEKL.

The chain combines TRBV6-5 with TRBJ2-7; D tentatively reads TRBD1 or TRBD2 (5 bases each). This CDR3 is 15 amino acids long. The germline gives CDR1 MNHEY, CDR2 SVGAGI. The V and J ends lost 5 bases and 2 bases respectively, with 16 bases between them. DNA of the CDR3: TGTGCCAGCAGTAGGACGAGGGGTTATACCTACGAGCAGTACTTC. It specifies CASSRTRGYTYEQYF.

The J gene is TRBJ1-1, the V gene TRBV5-6; 8 nucleotides match TRBD1. CDR1 is SGHDT and CDR2 is YYEEEE in the germline V gene. The CDR3 runs 13 residues. Trimming cost V 4 bases and J 6 bases; bases outside gene matches: 5. CDR3 in amino acids: CASSTDRGAEAFF. The CDR3 bases are TGTGCCAGCAGCACCGACAGGGGAGCTGAAGCTTTCTTT.

The rearrangement joins TRBV9 to TRBJ1-1; D unresolved. Trimming removed 0 bases at V and 0 bases at J, with 3 bases between. The CDR3 loop spans 13 amino acids. Germline CDR1 and CDR2: SGDLS and YYNGEE. CDR3 coding DNA: TGTGCCAGCAGCGTAGCTGTGAACACTGAAGCTTTCTTT. Protein sequence: CASSVAVNTEAFF. The whole variable domain, remainder taken from reference TRBV9 and TRBJ1-1, is DSGVTQTPKHLITATGQRVTLRCSPRSGDLSVYWYQQSLDQGLQFLIQYYNGEERAKGNILERFSAQQFPDLHSELNLSSLELGDSALYFCASSVAVNTEAFFGQGTRLTVV.

V and J are TRBV9 and TRBJ1-1; the match to TRBD1 covers 11 bases. Germline V CDR1 and CDR2: SGDLS, YYNGEE. The V segment lost 2 bases and the J segment 8 bases; nucleotides outside the gene matches: 8. The CDR3 extends over 15 amino acids. The CDR3 is CASSVIGQGASEAFF. The CDR3 DNA follows: TGTGCCAGCAGCGTCATAGGACAGGGGGCTTCGGAAGCTTTCTTT. Variable domain in full (rest from reference TRBV9 and TRBJ1-1): DSGVTQTPKHLITATGQRVTLRCSPRSGDLSVYWYQQSLDQGLQFLIQYYNGEERAKGNILERFSAQQFPDLHSELNLSSLELGDSALYFCASSVIGQGASEAFFGQGTRLTVV.

The chain combines TRBV10-3 with TRBJ2-3, with a weak D call TRBD2 (5 bases). Germline CDR1 reads ENHRY; CDR2 reads SYGVKD. V was shortened by 0 bases and J by 1 base, with 8 bases between the two germline ends. The CDR3 covers 15 residues. The CDR3 loop reads CAISESSGGTDTQYF. The CDR3 DNA sequence: TGTGCCATCAGTGAGTCAAGCGGCGGCACAGATACGCAGTATTTT.

This clone showed up just once. The V call is TRBV27, the J call TRBJ2-1; possibly TRBD1 for D (5 bases). Trimming took off 5 bases at V and 0 bases at J, with 11 bases between the two ends. The CDR3 is 15 amino acids. From germline, CDR1 is MNHEY and CDR2 SMNVEV (reference sequence). The DNA for the CDR3 is TGTGCCAGCAGTCCACAGGATTTCTCCTACAATGAGCAGTTCTTC. Its protein is CASSPQDFSYNEQFF.

CDR3 protein: CATGPLTGNTIYF. In DNA form, the CDR3 reads TGTGCCACAGGACCGTTAACTGGAAACACCATATATTTT. The chain couples TRBV6-1 to TRBJ1-3; D gene unclear. V was cut by 10 bases and J by 2 bases, with 12 bases left in between. From germline, CDR1 is MNHNS and CDR2 SASEGT. This CDR3 comprises 13 residues.

V gene TRBV6-2 or TRBV6-3 combines with J gene TRBJ1-2; D remains ambiguous. Trimming took off 5 bases at V and 8 bases at J, with 18 bases between the two ends. This CDR3 is 14 amino acids long. CDR1 is MNHEY and CDR2 is SVGEGT in the germline V gene. The CDR3 DNA is TGTGCCAGCAGTCACGGACGGCTCGGGTACGGCTACACCTTC. This gives the protein CASSHGRLGYGYTF.

The chain combines TRBV27 with TRBJ1-2; D ambiguous. Trimming shortened V by 6 bases and J by 8 bases, and 19 bases separated the two germline ends. This CDR3 region has 14 residues. Germline V lookup: CDR1 MNHEY, CDR2 SMNVEV (reference sequence). CDR3 residues: CASSESGRQNGYTF. For the CDR3, the DNA is TGTGCCAGCAGCGAATCCGGCCGGCAGAACGGCTACACCTTC.

This chain joins TRBV13 and TRBJ1-1; unclear D gene. Trimming took off 3 bases at V and 5 bases at J, with 10 bases between the two ends. Germline V gene data show CDR1 as PRHDT and CDR2 as FYEKMQ (reference sequence). There are 13 residues in the CDR3. CDR3 DNA: TGTGCCAGCAGCTTGTACAGCGGGACTGAAGCTTTCTTT. This sequence encodes CASSLYSGTEAFF.

This sequence joins TRBV15 and TRBJ2-7; either TRBD1 or TRBD2 may supply D (5 bases each). Germline CDR1 LNHNV, CDR2 YYDKDF (reference sequence). CDR3 length equals 13 residues. With 8 bases removed from V and 0 bases from J, the gap between germline ends came to 11 bases. CDR3 nucleotides: TGTGCCACCCGTGAGGGGAGCTCCTACGAGCAGTACGTC. It yields the protein CATREGSSYEQYV.

This chain links TRBV9 with TRBJ2-2; 7 bases are a match to TRBD1. CDR3 size: 17 residues. V trimming: 2 bases; J trimming: 0 bases; junction bases outside the gene matches: 7. Per the germline V gene, CDR1 is SGDLS and CDR2 is YYNGEE. In DNA form, the CDR3 reads TGTGCCAGCAGCGTTGGGACAGCCTACTCGAACACCGGGGAGCTGTTTTTT. Translation gives CASSVGTAYSNTGELFF. Using reference TRBV9 and TRBJ2-2 for the parts outside the CDR3, the full variable domain is DSGVTQTPKHLITATGQRVTLRCSPRSGDLSVYWYQQSLDQGLQFLIQYYNGEERAKGNILERFSAQQFPDLHSELNLSSLELGDSALYFCASSVGTAYSNTGELFFGEGSRLTVL.

The V and J genes are TRBV14 and TRBJ1-6; D possibly corresponds to TRBD1 (5 bases). The V gene's germline CDR1 is SGHDN and CDR2 FVKESK. Trimming removed 3 bases at V and 13 bases at J, with 25 bases between. CDR3 length: 17 residues. This CDR3 is CASSHYHWGQVRIPLHF. Written as DNA, the CDR3 is TGTGCCAGCAGCCACTATCATTGGGGCCAGGTCCGGATCCCCCTCCACTTT.

The chain combines TRBV19 with TRBJ2-3, with 11 bases that match TRBD1. CDR3 length: 16 amino acids. V gave up 4 bases and J gave up 10 bases; unmatched junction bases: 13. The germline V gene has CDR1 LNHDA and CDR2 SQIVND (reference sequence). CDR3 residues: CASSTDRDRGSKAQYF. The CDR3 DNA reads as TGTGCCAGTAGTACTGACCGGGACAGGGGGTCAAAGGCGCAGTATTTT.

The V call is TRBV18, the J call TRBJ2-6; unclear D gene. The germline V gene has CDR1 KGHSH and CDR2 LQKENI. Between the trimmed V and J ends, which lost 6 bases and 3 bases, there was a span of 18 bases. This CDR3 comprises 17 residues. As DNA, the CDR3 is TGTGCCAGCTCGTCGGACGGCCCTTTAGGTGGGGCCAACGTCCTGACTTTC. It yields the protein CASSSDGPLGGANVLTF.

The chain uses TRBV4-1 and TRBJ1-6; D not resolved. The ends were cut back, 1 base at V and 7 bases at J, with 14 bases in the middle. The germline CDR1 and CDR2 sequences are MGHRA and YSYEKL. The CDR3 runs 16 residues. CDR3 in amino acids: CASSQVNMGFNSPLHF. The CDR3 region has the DNA TGCGCCAGCAGCCAAGTCAACATGGGATTCAATTCACCCCTCCACTTT.

The chain has TRBV4-3 and TRBJ2-2; possible D gene TRBD2, 7 bases. The germline V and J ends were trimmed by 6 bases and 4 bases, with 21 bases remaining between them. CDR1 LGHNA and CDR2 YSLEER come from the germline V gene. This CDR3 has 17 residues. Here the CDR3 DNA reads TGCGCCAGCAGTCTCAGGGCGGGGGCCCCGGGCACCGGGGAGCTGTTTTTT. Encoded protein: CASSLRAGAPGTGELFF.

CDR3: CASRAGTYEQYF. The CDR3, as DNA: TGTGCCAGCAGGGCGGGCACCTACGAGCAGTACTTC. This chain joins TRBV6-5 and TRBJ2-7, with D maybe TRBD2 (5 bases). This CDR3 comprises 12 residues. From germline, CDR1 is MNHEY and CDR2 SVGAGI. V was trimmed by 6 bases and J by 2 bases, leaving 8 bases between them.

V usage is TRBV6-2 or TRBV6-3 and J usage is TRBJ1-5; D call uncertain. V was shortened by 4 bases and J by 4 bases, with 17 bases between the two germline ends. Per germline, CDR1 MNHEY and CDR2 SVGEGT. The CDR3 extends over 16 amino acids. In DNA, the CDR3 is TGTGCCAGCAGTTGGGTAGGAATATCGGGAAATCAGCCCCAGCATTTT. It yields the protein CASSWVGISGNQPQHF.

The gene calls are TRBV7-6 and TRBJ2-1, with TRBD2 matching 11 bases. The CDR3 loop spans 15 amino acids. With V trimmed by 4 bases and J by 5 bases, 4 bases remained unmatched. Germline loops: CDR1 SGHVS, CDR2 FNYEAQ. The CDR3 loop reads CASSSSGGYNNEQFF. The CDR3 bases are TGTGCCAGCAGCTCTAGCGGGGGGTACAACAATGAGCAGTTCTTC.

The genes are TRBV5-1 and TRBJ1-1; unclear D gene. V lost 2 bases, J lost 1 base, and 12 bases lay in between. The CDR3 covers 15 residues. CDR1 is SGHRS and CDR2 is YFSETQ in the germline V gene. The CDR3 DNA follows: TGCGCCAGCAGCTTCCTTGGGCAGACGAACACTGAAGCTTTCTTT. This translates into CASSFLGQTNTEAFF.

V and J are TRBV29-1 and TRBJ2-5; maybe TRBD1 (5 bases). There are 15 residues in the CDR3. Looked up from germline, CDR1 is SQVTM and CDR2 is ANQGSEA. Trimming stripped 0 bases from V and 8 bases from J, with 19 bases between. The CDR3 is CSVEDADRVHETQYF. CDR3 nucleotides: TGCAGCGTTGAAGACGCCGACAGAGTTCATGAAACCCAGTACTTC. The full variable domain, rest sourced from reference TRBV29-1 and TRBJ2-5, is SAVISQKPSRDICQRGTSLTIQCQVDSQVTMMFWYRQQPGQSLTLIATANQGSEATYESGFVIDKFPISRPNLTFSTLTVSNMSPEDSSIYLCSVEDADRVHETQYFGPGTRLLVL.

This clone has only a few counts. The V gene is TRBV4-2, the J gene TRBJ1-5; D call uncertain. Germline loops: CDR1 LGHNA, CDR2 YNFKEQ. V shed 0 bases and J shed 6 bases, with 6 bases lying between them. The CDR3 is 13 residues long. The CDR3 nucleotides read TGTGCCAGCAGCCAAGATCTAATTCAGCCCCAGCATTTT. It is translated as CASSQDLIQPQHF.

This clone was counted a single time. The chain employs TRBV13 and TRBJ1-3, with D hard to call. The CDR3 consists of 18 residues. V was trimmed by 5 bases and J by 0 bases, leaving 20 bases between them. In germline, CDR1 is PRHDT, CDR2 FYEKMQ (reference sequence). The CDR3 reads CASSVNGRGRSSGNTIYF. CDR3 coding DNA: TGTGCCAGCAGCGTAAATGGGCGAGGCAGGAGCTCTGGAAACACCATATATTTT.

The J gene is TRBJ1-5, the V gene TRBV7-2; possibly TRBD1 for D (6 bases). CDR1 is SGHTA, CDR2 FQGNSA, per germline. Trimming took 1 base from V and 5 from J, leaving 12 bases between them. The CDR3 spans 15 residues. For the CDR3, the DNA is TGTGCCAGCAGCTTAGACCGGGACATTTATCAGCCCCAGCATTTT. This codes for CASSLDRDIYQPQHF. Filled out from reference TRBV7-2 and TRBJ1-5, the complete variable domain reads GAGVSQSPSNKVTEKGKDVELRCDPISGHTALYWYRQSLGQGLEFLIYFQGNSAPDKSGLPSDRFSAERTGGSVSTLTIQRTQQEDSAVYLCASSLDRDIYQPQHFGDGTRLSIL.

The genes are TRBV4-1 and TRBJ2-5; TRBD2 aligns across 12 bases. From germline, CDR1 is MGHRA and CDR2 YSYEKL. The length of the CDR3 is 16 residues. V lost 6 bases and J lost 5; bases outside the gene matches: 10. This CDR3 reads CASSPPRTSGAETQYF. The CDR3, as DNA: TGCGCCAGCAGTCCCCCCCGGACTAGCGGGGCTGAGACCCAGTACTTC.

The genes are TRBV5-8 and TRBJ1-1, with D hard to call. The CDR3 runs to 11 residues. Germline V gives CDR1 SGHTS, CDR2 YDEGEE. Trimming shortened V by 0 bases and J by 6 bases, and 3 bases separated the two germline ends. CDR3 loop: CASSLGSEAFF. CDR3 DNA: TGTGCCAGCAGCTTGGGATCTGAAGCTTTCTTT. Full variable domain (rest looked up from reference TRBV5-8 and TRBJ1-1): EAGVTQSPTHLIKTRGQQATLRCSPISGHTSVYWYQQALGLGLQFLLWYDEGEERNRGNFPPRFSGRQFPNYSSELNVNALELEDSALYLCASSLGSEAFFGQGTRLTVV.

V gene TRBV5-1 combines with J gene TRBJ2-1; tentatively, D is TRBD2 (5 bases). CDR1 and CDR2 from the germline V gene are SGHRS and YFSETQ. The CDR3 spans 16 residues. Trimming stripped 4 bases from V and 3 bases from J, with 17 bases between. The DNA for the CDR3 is TGCGCCAGCAGCCTCAGAACTAGAAAAAGCTACAATGAGCAGTTCTTC. Amino acid sequence: CASSLRTRKSYNEQFF.

The rearrangement joins TRBV6-2 or TRBV6-3 to TRBJ2-4; 10 bases are shared with TRBD2. The CDR3 length is 18 residues. CDR1 and CDR2 (germline): MNHEY, SVGEGT. Trimming removed 6 bases from V and 0 bases from J; junction bases left unmatched: 11. The CDR3 reads CASSPGLAARVAKNIQYF. The CDR3 DNA is TGTGCCAGCAGCCCCGGACTAGCGGCTCGTGTAGCCAAAAACATTCAGTACTTC.